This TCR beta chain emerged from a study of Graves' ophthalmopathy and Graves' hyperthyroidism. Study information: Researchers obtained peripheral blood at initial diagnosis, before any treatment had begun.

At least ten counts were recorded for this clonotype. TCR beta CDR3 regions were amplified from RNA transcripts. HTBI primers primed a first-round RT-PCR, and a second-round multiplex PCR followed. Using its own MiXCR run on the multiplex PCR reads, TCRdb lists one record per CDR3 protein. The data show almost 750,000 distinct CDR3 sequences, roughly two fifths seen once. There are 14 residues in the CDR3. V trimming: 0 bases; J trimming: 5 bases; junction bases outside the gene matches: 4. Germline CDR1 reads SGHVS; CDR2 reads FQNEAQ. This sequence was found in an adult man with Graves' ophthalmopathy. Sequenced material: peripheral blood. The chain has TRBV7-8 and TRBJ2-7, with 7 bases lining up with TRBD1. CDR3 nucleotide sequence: TGTGCCAGCAGCTTAGCGGCAGGGGGAAACGAGCAGTACTTC. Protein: CASSLAAGGNEQYF.